The next 9 T cell receptor beta chains were all read from a single sample in a study of cytomegalovirus exposure and HLA in healthy donors. Only in-frame clones appear in the TCRdb table, and some are missing; sequencing was by immunoSEQ multiplex PCR. The table lists roughly 77,000 clones, roughly 94% of them singletons. Sequencing input: PBMCs. Source of these receptors: a woman in her late teens or twenties in good health and CMV-seronegative.

V and J are TRBV23-1 and TRBJ1-1, with D hard to call. TRBV23-1 is an open reading frame, and its role is uncertain. V was cut by 0 bases and J by 4 bases, with 9 bases left in between. CDR3 size: 14 residues. The CDR3 DNA is TGCGCCAGCAGTCAATCCACAGAGGGCACTGAAGCTTTCTTT. Its translation: CASSQSTEGTEAFF.

Here the CDR3 reads CASSIEGRGGNQPQHF. As DNA, the CDR3 is TGTGCCAGTAGTATAGAAGGACGGGGAGGCAATCAGCCCCAGCATTTT. V is TRBV19 and J is TRBJ1-5; D is ambiguous. Trimming shortened V by 0 bases and J by 2 bases, and 11 bases separated the two germline ends. The CDR3 loop spans 16 amino acids. CDR1 and CDR2 from the germline V gene are LNHDA and SQIVND (reference sequence).

J is TRBJ2-7 and V is TRBV4-3; the D is unclear. The CDR3 loop spans 15 amino acids. V was pared by 0 bases and J by 3 bases, with 12 bases between. Germline CDR1 LGHNA, CDR2 YSLEER. In nucleotides, the CDR3 is TGCGCCAGCAGCCAAGACCCACAGCCTAACTACGAGCAGTACTTC. Encoded protein: CASSQDPQPNYEQYF.

The V and J genes are TRBV7-2 and TRBJ1-5; D remains ambiguous. The CDR3 is made up of 14 amino acids. The V and J ends lost 3 bases and 0 bases respectively, with 6 bases between them. In germline, CDR1 is SGHTA, CDR2 FQGNSA. The CDR3 protein is CASSFGDSNQPQHF. Here the CDR3 DNA reads TGTGCCAGCAGCTTTGGAGATAGCAATCAGCCCCAGCATTTT.

This clone was seen at least ten times. The chain joins TRBV4-3 to TRBJ1-1, with a tentative D call TRBD1 (5 bases). The CDR3 spans 16 residues. The germline V gene encodes CDR1 LGHNA and CDR2 YSLEER. V lost 1 base to trimming and J lost 3 bases, with 15 bases between them. The CDR3 nucleotides are TGCGCCAGCAGCCAAGGAATCGATCGGGGGGACACTGAAGCTTTCTTT. Translating gives CASSQGIDRGDTEAFF.

The V gene is TRBV7-9, the J gene TRBJ2-5; TRBD2 matches at 10 bases. The J segment lost 4 bases and the V segment lost 1 base, leaving 6 bases of the junction unmatched. The CDR3 length is 16 residues. In germline, CDR1 is SEHNR, CDR2 FQNEAQ (reference sequence). The DNA for the CDR3 is TGTGCCAGCAGCTTAGAGGGCCTAGCGGGGGTAGAGACCCAGTACTTC. Its translation: CASSLEGLAGVETQYF.

The chain links TRBV11-2 to TRBJ2-5, with D perhaps TRBD1 (6 bases). V was shortened by 3 bases and J by 4 bases, with 12 bases between the two germline ends. The CDR3 contains 14 residues. Germline V gene data show CDR1 as SGHAT and CDR2 as FQNNGV. The CDR3, as DNA: TGTGCCAGCAGCTTCACAGGGTCTCGAGAGACCCAGTACTTC. Translation gives CASSFTGSRETQYF.

The V and J genes are TRBV7-2 and TRBJ2-7, with D tentatively TRBD2 (5 bases). The ends were cut back, 5 bases at V and 2 bases at J, with 10 bases in the middle. CDR1 and CDR2 (germline): SGHTA, FQGNSA. The CDR3 consists of 13 residues. This CDR3 reads CASSKTRTYEQYF. CDR3 DNA: TGTGCCAGCAGCAAAACTAGGACCTACGAGCAGTACTTC.

This chain links TRBV10-1 with TRBJ2-2; perhaps TRBD1 as D (6 bases). CDR1 WNHNN and CDR2 SYGVQD come from the germline V gene (reference sequence). The CDR3 length is 17 residues. V gave up 6 bases and J gave up 1 base, with 18 bases separating them. This CDR3 is CASRGINRDRNTGELFF. DNA of the CDR3: TGCGCCAGCAGGGGCATTAACAGGGATCGGAACACCGGGGAGCTGTTTTTT.